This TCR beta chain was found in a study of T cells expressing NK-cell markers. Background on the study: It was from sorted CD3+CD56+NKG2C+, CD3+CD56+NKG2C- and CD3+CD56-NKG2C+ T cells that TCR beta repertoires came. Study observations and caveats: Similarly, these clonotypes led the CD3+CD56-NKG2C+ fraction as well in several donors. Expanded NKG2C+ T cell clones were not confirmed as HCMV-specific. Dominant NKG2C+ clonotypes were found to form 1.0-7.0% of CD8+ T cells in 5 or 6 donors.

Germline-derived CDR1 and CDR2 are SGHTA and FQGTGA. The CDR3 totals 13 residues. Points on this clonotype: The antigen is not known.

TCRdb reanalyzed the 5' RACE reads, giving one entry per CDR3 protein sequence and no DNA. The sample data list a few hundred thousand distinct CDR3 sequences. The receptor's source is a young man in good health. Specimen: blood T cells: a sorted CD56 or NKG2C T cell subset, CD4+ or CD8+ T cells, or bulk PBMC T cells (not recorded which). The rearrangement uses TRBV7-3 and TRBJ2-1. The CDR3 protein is CASSLLYQREQFF. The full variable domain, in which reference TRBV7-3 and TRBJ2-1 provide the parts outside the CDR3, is GAGVSQTPSNKVTEKGKYVELRCDPISGHTALYWYRQSLGQGPEFLIYFQGTGAADDSGLPNDRFFAVRPEGSVSTLKIQRTERGDSAVYLCASSLLYQREQFFGPGTRLTVL.